This TCR beta chain was recovered during a study of PD-L1 blockade in urothelial cancer. About the study: It was at some point between 2014 and 2015 that patients started atezolizumab at 1,200 mg intravenously every 3 weeks.

Only in-frame clones appear in the TCRdb table, and some are missing; sequencing was by immunoSEQ multiplex PCR. In the table there are about 45,000 clones, 82% of which are singletons. Germline V gene sequence: CDR1 SNHLY, CDR2 FYNNEI. The CDR3 covers 14 residues. The J segment lost 4 bases and the V segment lost 7 bases, leaving 7 bases of the junction unmatched. Time point of the sample: peripheral blood 6 weeks after treatment start. The starting material was PBMCs, obtained around atezolizumab (anti-PD-L1) treatment. The chain is built from TRBV2 and TRBJ2-5; 9 positions match TRBD2. The TCR was taken from a man aged 60 to 75 with urothelial cancer. In nucleotides, the CDR3 is TGTGCCAGCAATCGCGGGGGGGCCACAGAGACCCAGTACTTC. It codes for CASNRGGATETQYF.